One and the same sample provided the 16 T cell receptor beta chains below, sequenced in a study of CD8 T cells in ankylosing spondylitis. TCRdb reprocessed the 5' RACE reads with MiXCR, giving one entry per CDR3 protein. The repertoire holds about 320,000 distinct CDR3 sequences, with under 14% as singletons. The specimen was blood, either unsorted or a sorted T cell fraction (not recorded which). These receptors were collected from a female donor with ankylosing spondylitis or in good health (not recorded which).

This clonotype has ten or more counts. This sequence joins TRBV6-2 or TRBV6-3 and TRBJ2-1; 10 positions match TRBD2. The V and J ends lost 6 bases and 4 bases, in that order; junction bases with no gene match: 6. Germline V gene lookup returns CDR1 MNHEY and CDR2 SVGEGT. CDR3 length: 15 amino acids. CDR3 nucleotides: TGTGCCAGCAGCCAACTAGCGGGGACATACAATGAGCAGTTCTTC. As protein: CASSQLAGTYNEQFF.

In this sample, this clonotype turned up many times. This chain joins TRBV7-2 and TRBJ1-2; a weak D match, TRBD1 (6 bases). The CDR3 runs to 17 residues. The V gene's germline CDR1 is SGHTA and CDR2 FQGNSA. V was cut by 1 base and J by 0 bases, with 15 bases left in between. The CDR3 loop reads CASSLVSLRQANYGYTF. The CDR3 DNA reads as TGTGCCAGCAGCTTAGTCTCCCTACGACAGGCTAACTATGGCTACACCTTC.

The gene calls are TRBV29-1 and TRBJ1-3; D not certain. V shed 6 bases and J shed 2 bases, with 8 bases lying between them. The V gene's germline CDR1 is SQVTM and CDR2 ANQGSEA. CDR3 length equals 12 residues. The CDR3, as DNA: TGCAGCGTCGTCGGGGCTGGAAACACCATATATTTT. It codes for CSVVGAGNTIYF.

In this sample, this clonotype turned up many times. The chain employs TRBV10-2 and TRBJ2-3, with 10 bases identical to TRBD2. Looked up from germline, CDR1 is WSHSY and CDR2 is SAAADI. The CDR3 sequence is 15 residues long. V shed 6 bases, J shed 1 base, and the junction held 4 bases outside the gene matches. CDR3 in DNA: TGCGCCAGCAGGAATCTAGCGGGAGGCACAGATACGCAGTATTTT. Translating gives CASRNLAGGTDTQYF.

The rearrangement links TRBV3-1 to TRBJ2-7, with a weak D call TRBD1 (6 bases). With 4 bases removed from V and 6 bases from J, the gap between germline ends came to 25 bases. Germline V gene data show CDR1 as LGHDT and CDR2 as YNNKEL (reference sequence). CDR3 length equals 17 residues. The CDR3 coding sequence is TGTGCCAGCAGCCCCCCCGGGACACCGAGAGGTTACGTCGAGCAGTACTTC. Amino acids: CASSPPGTPRGYVEQYF.

This clonotype was seen at least ten times. The rearrangement uses TRBV6-5 and TRBJ2-2; tentative D call: TRBD1 (6 bases). Germline CDR1 is MNHEY and CDR2 is SVGAGI. Trimming took 4 bases from V and 1 from J, leaving 10 bases between them. The CDR3 has 15 residues. CDR3 in amino acids: CASSLTGMNTGELFF. The CDR3 DNA follows: TGTGCCAGCAGTTTAACAGGGATGAACACCGGGGAGCTGTTTTTT.

In this sample, this clonotype turned up a few times. This sequence joins TRBV25-1 and TRBJ2-3; a possible D gene is TRBD2 (5 bases). This CDR3 is 17 amino acids long. Trimming removed 2 bases at V and 4 bases at J, with 19 bases between. Germline CDR1 MGHDK, CDR2 SYGVNS. The CDR3 sequence: CASSEPPPGRSPDTQYF. For the CDR3, the DNA is TGTGCCAGCAGTGAACCGCCCCCGGGAAGGTCACCAGATACGCAGTATTTT.

This clonotype appeared a few times. The CDR3 reads CASSWADRGNEQYF. CDR3 nucleotides: TGTGCCAGCTCTTGGGCGGACAGGGGGAACGAGCAGTACTTC. V gene TRBV12-3 or TRBV12-4 combines with J gene TRBJ2-7, with 10 nucleotides matching TRBD1. The CDR3 is 14 residues long. V shed 8 bases and J 5 bases; nucleotides not matched to a gene: 9.

This clonotype was picked up a small number of times. The chain joins TRBV6-5 to TRBJ2-1; TRBD1 aligns across 7 bases. The CDR3 contains 16 residues. V was pared by 5 bases and J by 4 bases, with 11 bases of the junction left unmatched. Germline V gene sequence: CDR1 MNHEY, CDR2 SVGAGI. CDR3 DNA: TGTGCCAGCAGTCCTCGACAGGGAGACTATTACAATGAGCAGTTCTTC. Translation gives CASSPRQGDYYNEQFF.

This clonotype was picked up many times. The chain carries TRBV12-3 or TRBV12-4 and TRBJ2-2, with D uncertain. The CDR3 is 14 residues long. Trimming left V 6 bases short and J 2 bases short, with 10 bases between. The CDR3 spells CASRRAENTGELFF. Written as DNA, the CDR3 is TGTGCCAGCAGGCGTGCCGAAAACACCGGGGAGCTGTTTTTT.

The chain employs TRBV20-1 and TRBJ2-6; D perhaps matches TRBD2 (5 bases). Trimming removed 5 bases from V and 0 bases from J, with 8 bases in between. Germline V CDR1 and CDR2: DFQATT, SNEGSKA (reference sequence). This CDR3 comprises 14 residues. CDR3 amino acids: CSAGAGSGANVLTF. The CDR3 DNA sequence: TGCAGTGCTGGCGCGGGCTCTGGGGCCAACGTCCTGACTTTC.

This sequence joins TRBV28 and TRBJ2-3; no firm D call. V dropped 7 bases and J dropped 3 bases, with 11 bases sitting between them. This CDR3 spans 13 amino acids. The germline V gene has CDR1 MDHEN and CDR2 SYDVKM. DNA of the CDR3: TGTGCCAGCACCTCCCCTGTTACAGATACGCAGTATTTT. Protein sequence: CASTSPVTDTQYF.

This clonotype was found many times. V gene TRBV20-1 combines with J gene TRBJ2-5, with unresolved D. V dropped 1 base and J dropped 3 bases, with 9 bases sitting between them. The CDR3 consists of 13 residues. Germline assignment: CDR1 DFQATT and CDR2 SNEGSKA (reference sequence). CDR3 residues: CSARGTGKETQYF. The CDR3 coding sequence is TGCAGTGCTAGAGGTACCGGCAAAGAGACCCAGTACTTC.

This clonotype has a count of ten or more. The CDR3 protein is CASSTIQGSGTDTQYF. Written as DNA, the CDR3 is TGTGCCAGCAGCACTATACAGGGAAGTGGCACAGATACGCAGTATTTT. This chain connects TRBV9 to TRBJ2-3, with D possibly matching TRBD1 (6 bases). Germline loops: CDR1 SGDLS, CDR2 YYNGEE. V dropped 4 bases and J dropped 1 base, with 16 bases sitting between them. The CDR3 is 16 residues long.

This clonotype was seen repeatedly, ten times or more. V gene TRBV7-2 combines with J gene TRBJ2-7; D unclear. Germline CDR1 is SGHTA and CDR2 is FQGNSA. The CDR3 has 13 residues. The V and J ends lost 5 bases and 0 bases respectively, with 8 bases between them. DNA of the CDR3: TGTGCCAGCAGCCCAGACGTCTCCTACGAGCAGTACTTC. Translating it yields CASSPDVSYEQYF.

This clonotype came up a few times. This sequence joins TRBV18 and TRBJ2-3; D gene unclear. Germline-derived CDR1 and CDR2 are KGHSH and LQKENI. CDR3 length: 15 amino acids. V lost 3 bases to trimming and J lost 2 bases, with 12 bases between them. The CDR3 sequence: CASSPLNGLTDTQYF. Here the CDR3 DNA reads TGTGCCAGCTCACCCCTGAATGGCCTCACAGATACGCAGTATTTT.